This T cell receptor (beta chain) was recorded in a study of cytomegalovirus exposure and HLA in healthy donors. Whole-study findings and limits: In a later analysis, first-cohort TCR clusters were found to tend to co-occur in the approximately 110 validation repertoires. Most TCR sequences were uncommon, yet certain public TCRs appeared in many donors.

This clone was counted a few times. Antigen unknown. Germline V gives CDR1 SGHDN, CDR2 FVKESK. CDR3 length: 13 amino acids. J was trimmed by 4 bases and V by 0 bases; bases with no gene match: 0. The assay was immunoSEQ multiplex PCR, and TCRdb's table has in-frame clones only and misses some. The table shows roughly 86,000 clones, with 90% to 97% occurring only once. This receptor was taken from a man younger than 35 in good health and CMV-seropositive. Sequenced: PBMCs. The chain is built from TRBV14 and TRBJ2-7; 7 bases line up with TRBD1. CDR3 sequence: CASSQETGYEQYF. Here the CDR3 DNA reads TGTGCCAGCAGCCAAGAGACAGGGTACGAGCAGTACTTC.